The entry below gives a single TCR beta chain sequence along with its context. What it binds is unknown. In germline, CDR1 is SGHRS, CDR2 YFSETQ. With V trimmed by 4 bases and J by 0 bases, 6 bases remained unmatched. The CDR3 covers 15 residues. Amplification from RNA transcripts yielded the TCR beta CDR3 regions. Investigators did first-round RT-PCR with HTBI primers, then second-round multiplex PCR. TCRdb re-derived calls from the multiplex PCR reads in MiXCR, one entry per CDR3 protein. This repertoire shows 200,000 to 250,000 distinct CDR3 sequences, approximately 21% found once; its top ten account for 43%. This specimen comes from a study of Graves' ophthalmopathy and Graves' hyperthyroidism. A duration under 3 months, NOSPECS ≥4, CAS ≥3 and moderate-to-severe activity characterized the donors with ophthalmopathy. Exclusion applied to patients with other autoimmune diseases, uncontrolled infections, pregnancy or lactation.

Study results and limitations: Most thyroid clonotypes expanded beyond 0.001 frequency were also found in blood.

Input material: peripheral blood. The chain couples TRBV5-1 to TRBJ1-1; 7 bases agree with TRBD1. The receptor's source is a woman aged 45-60 years with Graves' ophthalmopathy. The CDR3 nucleotides are TGCGCCAGCAGCGGTTTACAGGGGCTGAACACTGAAGCTTTCTTT. It encodes CASSGLQGLNTEAFF.